This TCR beta chain was identified in a study of blood T cell repertoires in COVID-19 (dated by TCRdb to 2020 to 2022). Turning to the overall study: Samples covering the acute and convalescent phases of COVID-19 were provided by collaborators in the United States, Italy and Spain. The material from the prospective study consisted of cDNA or gDNA derived from T cells, B-cell-depleted T cells, or PBMCs. The dataset comprised deeply sampled blood TCRbeta repertoires from subjects exposed to, actively infected with, or recovered from COVID-19. The repertoires were made available in a free public database intended to serve as a resource for research on the immune response to SARS-CoV-2. Samples were obtained from the ongoing ImmuneRACE study (first 160 participants) and from 1,254 subjects provided by 6 global collaborators. A de-identified subject ID, COVID-19 status, age in years and sex were almost always included in the sample metadata. Where available, HLA class I and class II types were obtained from metadata supplied by the sample provider rather than from assay-based typing.

TCRbeta CDR3 regions were amplified from genomic DNA using the immunoSEQ Assay, a bias-controlled multiplex PCR. The original pipeline was this. Within the assay, amplification of reference gene primers was used to estimate how many nucleated cells each sample contained. To quantify the absolute abundance of each unique TCRbeta CDR3 rearrangement, sequence reads were collapsed and filtered. Productive Simpson clonality was computed per sample as the square root of Simpson's diversity index over productive rearrangements. TCRdb obtained this table from immuneACCESS and retained in-frame rearrangements with V and J assigned. These tables miss some clones; where compared with another copy, unresolved V genes account for less than half of the shortfall, and the remainder is unexplained. Clone size and V and J calls were adopted from that table, with D and trimming inferred from the DNA. For this sample the table gives 150,000 to 200,000 clones, of which around three quarters were detected only once. Around a sixth of the sample is in the top ten clones.

Trimming at the junction amounts to 2 bases on V and 2 bases on J, and the germline ends lie 11 bases apart. The CDR3 sequence holds 14 residues, the cysteine and valine included. The retained sequence is limited to the CDR3, 42 bases, with the frame set at the first base. The germline V gene yields SGHTS for CDR1 and YDEGEE for CDR2. About this clone: Its recognized antigen is unknown. Base qualities are missing; no much larger clone stands one base away.

Overall results and qualifications from the work: The amount of clinical and demographic metadata varied by source and participant and was provided uncurated.

Enrolling through a virtual design, the prospective study's participants ranged in age from roughly 18 to 95 years and lived across about two dozen United States geographic areas. Cohort assignment in the prospective study relied on participant-reported clinical history from a screening survey and a study questionnaire. In the prospective study, mobile phlebotomists collected whole blood, serum and a nasopharyngeal or oropharyngeal swab from each participant. Additional blood draws and questionnaires over a roughly two-month period could optionally be provided by prospective study participants. Blood samples from the prospective study were shipped frozen or at room temperature prior to DNA extraction.

The sequenced material came from PBMCs or T cells enriched from blood (not recorded which). This TCR was recovered from a woman between 50 and 59 years old with acute COVID-19. The chain is assembled from TRBV5-8 and TRBJ2-7, with the D segment identity uncertain. The CDR3 protein is CASSFVSGPYEQYV. The DNA sequence is as follows: TGTGCCAGCAGCTTTGTCAGTGGTCCCTACGAGCAGTACGTC.